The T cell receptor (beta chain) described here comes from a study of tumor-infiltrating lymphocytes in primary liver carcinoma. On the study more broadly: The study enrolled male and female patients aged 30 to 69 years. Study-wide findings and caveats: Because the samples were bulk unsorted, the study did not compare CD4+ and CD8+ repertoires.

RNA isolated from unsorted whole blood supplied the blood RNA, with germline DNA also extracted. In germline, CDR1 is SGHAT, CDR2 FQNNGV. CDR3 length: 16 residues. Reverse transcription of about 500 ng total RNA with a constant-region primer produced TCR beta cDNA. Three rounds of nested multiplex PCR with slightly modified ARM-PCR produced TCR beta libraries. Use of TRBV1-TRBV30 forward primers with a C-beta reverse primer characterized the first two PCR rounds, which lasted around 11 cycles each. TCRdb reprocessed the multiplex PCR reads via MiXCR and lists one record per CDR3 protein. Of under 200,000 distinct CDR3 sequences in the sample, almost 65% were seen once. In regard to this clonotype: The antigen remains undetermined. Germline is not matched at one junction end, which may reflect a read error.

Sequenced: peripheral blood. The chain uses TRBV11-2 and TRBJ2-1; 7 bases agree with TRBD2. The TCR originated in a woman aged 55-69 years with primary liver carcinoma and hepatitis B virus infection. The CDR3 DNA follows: TGTGCCCGCAGCCTATTGGGAGCGGGAAGACCCAATGAGCAGTTCTTC. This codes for CARSLLGAGRPNEQFF.